Listed below are T cell receptor beta chains from one sample, sequenced in a study of cytomegalovirus exposure and HLA in healthy donors. The protocol was immunoSEQ multiplex PCR, while the TCRdb copy is restricted to in-frame clones and leaves out a portion. The data show 95,000 to 150,000 clones, about 71% seen once. Sample: PBMCs. The receptors were sampled from a woman in her fifties or sixties in good health and CMV-seronegative. The CDR3 runs from the conserved cysteine through the conserved F or W. The D gene is left open where the match is weak. The size entry is marked missing in some rows and otherwise reads once, few, many or a size class.

NA	14	NA	TRBV6-5	TRBJ2-5	TGTGCCAGCAGAGAAGGTAGCGGTCCGGGGACCCAGTACTTC	CASREGSGPGTQYF
NA	14	NA	TRBV7-2	TRBJ2-3	TGTGCCAGCAGCTTATCACAGGCCACAGATACGCAGTATTTT	CASSLSQATDTQYF
NA	17	NA	TRBV7-6	TRBJ2-1	TGTGCCAGCAGCTTAGGCAGCCTGCGGGACAGATACAATGAGCAGTTCTTC	CASSLGSLRDRYNEQFF
once	13	NA	TRBV6-5	TRBJ2-7	TGTGCCAGCAGTCTCGCGGACAGATACGAGCAGTACTTC	CASSLADRYEQYF
NA	15	TRBD2	TRBV30	TRBJ2-3	TGTGCCTGGAGTCAGGTGACTAGCGGGGTTGGGACGCAGTATTTT	CAWSQVTSGVGTQYF
NA	12	NA	TRBV7-2	TRBJ2-3	TGTGCCAGCGGGCCGACCCTCGATACGCAGTATTTT	CASGPTLDTQYF
NA	16	NA	TRBV9	TRBJ2-5	TGTGCCAGCAGCGTAGCTGGGGCGGGATCTTGGGAGACCCAGTACTTC	CASSVAGAGSWETQYF
NA	16	NA	TRBV15	TRBJ2-3	TGTGCCACCAGCAGAGGAGAGAGCGGTAGTACAGATACGCAGTATTTT	CATSRGESGSTDTQYF
NA	15	TRBD2	TRBV7-9	TRBJ2-5	TGTGCCAGCAGCCGGACTAGCGCCCCCCAAGAGACCCAGTACTTC	CASSRTSAPQETQYF
NA	14	NA	TRBV7-2	TRBJ2-2	TGTGCCAGCAGCTTAAGGCGGGTCGGCGGGGAGCTGTTTTTT	CASSLRRVGGELFF
NA	11	NA	TRBV28	TRBJ2-3	TGTGCCAGCGCTGAGTCAGATACGCAGTATTTT	CASAESDTQYF
NA	15	TRBD1	TRBV19	TRBJ2-7	TGTGCCAGTAGTATGGGACAGGGGATCCACTACGAGCAGTACTTC	CASSMGQGIHYEQYF
NA	15	NA	TRBV7-9	TRBJ1-4	TGTGCAAGCAGCTTAACGGGAGGGGCAGGGGAAAAACTGTTTTTT	CASSLTGGAGEKLFF
few	15	NA	TRBV10-3	TRBJ2-7	TGTGCCATCAGTGAGCCGGGACTCCGCGAGGGCGAGCAGTACTTC	CAISEPGLREGEQYF
NA	14	NA	TRBV11-2	TRBJ2-7	TGTGCCAGCAGCTTAGCGGGTGGCCAACACGAGCAGTACTTC	CASSLAGGQHEQYF
once	14	NA	TRBV30	TRBJ1-2	TGTGCCGCGCTCCGCACCCCATCTAACTATGGCTACACCTTC	CAALRTPSNYGYTF
NA	19	TRBD2	TRBV7-8	TRBJ2-7	TGTGCCAGCAGCATGGGACTAGCGGGAGGCCTAGTAGGGTCCTACGAGCAGTACTTC	CASSMGLAGGLVGSYEQYF
NA	15	NA	TRBV29-1	TRBJ1-1	TGCAGCGTTCATCTAGGGGATGGGGTGAACACTGAAGCTTTCTTT	CSVHLGDGVNTEAFF
NA	12	NA	TRBV6-5	TRBJ2-7	TGTGCCAGCGGGCTTTCATTCTACGAGCAGTACTTC	CASGLSFYEQYF
NA	15	TRBD2	TRBV5-1	TRBJ2-2	TGCGCCAGCAGCTCAGCTAGCGGGAACACCGGGGAGCTGTTTTTT	CASSSASGNTGELFF
few	15	NA	TRBV30	TRBJ2-7	TGTGCCTGGAGTGTATATGGAAACCGCGGGTACGAGCAGTACTTC	CAWSVYGNRGYEQYF
once	15	TRBD2	TRBV19	TRBJ2-4	TGTGCCAGTAGCCTTAGCGGGGGAGCCAAAAACATTCAGTACTTC	CASSLSGGAKNIQYF
NA	18	NA	TRBV5-8	TRBJ2-1	TGTGCCAGCAGCTTGCCCAGTTCTAGCAGACCGACCTACAATGAGCAGTTCTTC	CASSLPSSSRPTYNEQFF
NA	16	TRBD2	TRBV9	TRBJ2-2	TGTGCCAGCAGCTTGACTAGCGGGAGGGCCGCCGGGGAGCTGTTTTTT	CASSLTSGRAAGELFF
NA	14	TRBD1	TRBV15	TRBJ1-1	TGTGCCACCAGCGGGACAGGGTTTGACACTGAAGCTTTCTTT	CATSGTGFDTEAFF
NA	14	NA	TRBV7-2	TRBJ1-4	TGTGCCAGCACCGACGGGCGGGGACCCGAAAAACTGTTTTTT	CASTDGRGPEKLFF
NA	17	TRBD2	TRBV27	TRBJ2-1	TGTGCCAGCAGTCTGGGGACTAGCGGGAGGTTCTTGAGTGAGCAGTTCTTC	CASSLGTSGRFLSEQFF
few	14	TRBD1	TRBV6-4	TRBJ2-1	TGTGCCAGCAGTGACGGGACAGGGGGCAATGAGCAGTTCTTC	CASSDGTGGNEQFF
NA	16	TRBD2	TRBV30	TRBJ2-3	TGTGCCTGGAGCGCCCTAGCGGGAGGGGGGCAGGATACGCAGTATTTT	CAWSALAGGGQDTQYF
NA	10	NA	TRBV2	TRBJ2-1	TGTGCCAGCAGGGCCAATGAGCAGTTCTTC	CASRANEQFF
NA	14	NA	TRBV28	TRBJ2-7	TGTGCCAGCAGTTTACCGAGCGGGCCCTACGAGCAGTACTTC	CASSLPSGPYEQYF
NA	15	NA	TRBV7-3	TRBJ1-1	TGTGCCAGCAGCAAACAGGATGGGGTTAACACTGAAGCTTTCTTT	CASSKQDGVNTEAFF
NA	16	TRBD1	TRBV18	TRBJ1-4	TGTGCCAGCTCACCGGGTATGGACAGGCCGCCTGAAAAACTGTTTTTT	CASSPGMDRPPEKLFF
NA	14	NA	TRBV5-1	TRBJ2-1	TGCGCCAGCAGCGTCCCAGGCAGGAACAATGAGCAGTTCTTC	CASSVPGRNNEQFF
once	15	NA	TRBV7-2	TRBJ1-5	TGTGCCAGCAGCTTAGTTTACAGTGAAAATCAGCCCCAGCATTTT	CASSLVYSENQPQHF
once	15	NA	TRBV13	TRBJ1-1	TGTGCCAGCAGCCTAGAGCGGGGTGGGAACACTGAAGCTTTCTTT	CASSLERGGNTEAFF
NA	14	NA	TRBV4-2	TRBJ1-4	TGTGCCAGCAGCGGGGACTCGGAAAGGGAAAAACTGTTTTTT	CASSGDSEREKLFF